This paragraph covers one T cell receptor beta chain sequence. The CDR3 runs 14 residues. The trim removed 2 bases at V and 5 bases at J, leaving 5 bases unmatched. Per germline, CDR1 KGHSH and CDR2 LQKENI. Donors in Cohort 3 who had recovered were those with two negative PCRs, healthcare professional clearance, or resolution of their symptoms. TCRdb keeps only in-frame clones here, not all; method: immunoSEQ multiplex PCR. Of roughly 330,000 clones listed, 85% to 90% are singletons. This specimen belongs to a study of blood T cell repertoires in COVID-19. Input material: PBMCs or T cells enriched from blood (not recorded which). This receptor was identified in a woman aged 18-29 years who had recovered from COVID-19. V usage is TRBV18 and J usage is TRBJ1-2; 7 bases agree with TRBD1. CDR3 region: CASSPGQDTYGYTF. The CDR3 DNA follows: TGTGCCAGCTCACCAGGACAGGACACTTATGGCTACACCTTC.